This T cell receptor beta chain was recorded in a study of shared clonotypes between healthy human individuals. The overall study: Per donor, CD8 memory used one plate, CD8 naive used two, CD4 memory used three and CD4 naive used three.

Study-level findings and limits: Estimated richness was generally greater in naive than memory subsets. The low donor count limited represented genetic and exposure-history diversity.

V gave up 4 bases and J gave up 1 base, with 10 bases separating them. The CDR3 length is 15 residues. Looked up from germline, CDR1 is SNHLY and CDR2 is FYNNEI. Points on this clone: Its matching antigen is unknown.

The table came from immunoSEQ multiplex PCR; TCRdb's copy has only in-frame clones and leaves some out. The sample carries about 1.1 million clones, 70% to 80% recorded once. Sequenced input: memory CD4+ T cells from PBMCs. Documented subset: CD45RA-negative fraction. This chain links TRBV2 with TRBJ2-2; no definite D call. This sequence originates from a man aged 18 to 30 in good health. Some clones in this sample may be carry-over from other donors' samples. CDR3 region: CASSVPSRNTGELFF. The CDR3 nucleotides read TGTGCCAGCAGTGTACCCTCTAGGAACACCGGGGAGCTGTTTTTT.